One and the same sample provided the 25 T cell receptor beta chains below, sequenced in a study of blood T cell repertoires in COVID-19. TCRdb's table, derived via immunoSEQ multiplex PCR, lists solely in-frame clones and lacks some. This table holds under 100,000 clones, under 80% found once. The sequencing input was peripheral blood. Receptors were obtained from a man aged 55 to 70 with COVID-19, enrolled during active disease.

CDR3 DNA sequence: TGCGCCAGCACCCTGAGCGGACTAGCGGACTACAATGAGCAGTTCTTC. Its translation is CASTLSGLADYNEQFF. The J gene is TRBJ2-1, the V gene TRBV10-2; 10 positions agree with TRBD2. V was clipped by 7 bases and J by 3 bases; unmatched bases: 9. CDR1 and CDR2 (germline): WSHSY, SAAADI. The CDR3 covers 16 residues.

For the CDR3, the DNA is TGTGCCAGCAGCCTCGGAGGGAGTGCCTACGAGCAGTACTTC. It is translated as CASSLGGSAYEQYF. The rearrangement joins TRBV6-5 to TRBJ2-7, with D possibly matching TRBD2 (6 bases). CDR3 length: 14 amino acids. In germline, CDR1 is MNHEY, CDR2 SVGAGI. Trimming took 6 bases from V and 2 from J, leaving 14 bases between them.

The gene calls are TRBV27 and TRBJ2-1; 7 bases align to TRBD1. Germline CDR1 MNHEY, CDR2 SMNVEV (reference sequence). Germline trimming cut 6 bases from V and 1 base from J; bases unmatched to any gene: 3. The CDR3 is 14 amino acids. The CDR3 here is CASSKTGSYNEQFF. The CDR3 DNA follows: TGTGCCAGCAGCAAGACAGGGTCCTACAATGAGCAGTTCTTC.

The chain combines TRBV10-3 with TRBJ2-2; D is uncertain. Germline loops: CDR1 ENHRY, CDR2 SYGVKD. With 3 bases removed from V and 0 bases from J, the gap between germline ends came to 5 bases. This CDR3 region has 14 residues. The CDR3 DNA sequence: TGTGCCATCAGTGACAGAACGAACACCGGGGAGCTGTTTTTT. Amino acid sequence: CAISDRTNTGELFF.

This rearrangement joins TRBV5-1 to TRBJ2-3; 10 nucleotides agree with TRBD2. The germline gives CDR1 SGHRS, CDR2 YFSETQ. This CDR3 has 14 residues. Germline trimming cut 4 bases from V and 14 bases from J; bases unmatched to any gene: 13. CDR3 DNA: TGCGCCAGCAGCGTAAGCGGGAGGGCCGAGGTACCGTATTTT. Its translation: CASSVSGRAEVPYF.

The chain carries TRBV7-9 and TRBJ2-2, with D perhaps matching TRBD2 (6 bases). There are 15 residues in the CDR3. Per germline, CDR1 SEHNR and CDR2 FQNEAQ (reference sequence). V lost 1 base to trimming and J lost 4 bases, with 10 bases between them. The DNA of the CDR3 is TGTGCCAGCAGCTTAGAACTAGCACTCACCGGGGAGCTGTTTTTT. Translated, it gives CASSLELALTGELFF.

The genes are TRBV7-2 and TRBJ2-3; a weak D match, TRBD2 (6 bases). Germline CDR1 reads SGHTA; CDR2 reads FQGNSA. With 1 base removed from V and 4 bases from J, the gap between germline ends came to 12 bases. The CDR3 contains 15 residues. The CDR3 loop reads CASSLESGVPDTQYF. CDR3 in DNA: TGTGCCAGCAGCTTAGAGTCGGGAGTTCCAGATACGCAGTATTTT.

This rearrangement joins TRBV18 to TRBJ2-1; 9 bases are shared with TRBD2. With V trimmed by 3 bases and J by 0 bases, 15 bases remained unmatched. Germline V CDR1 and CDR2: KGHSH, LQKENI. The length of the CDR3 is 20 residues. CDR3 region: CASSPLERTSAQSSYNEQFF. The CDR3 coding sequence is TGTGCCAGCTCACCTTTGGAAAGGACTAGCGCCCAGAGCTCCTACAATGAGCAGTTCTTC.

A note on this clone: This sequence may be a read error, since a much larger clone differs from it by one base. This specimen includes other DNA sequences encoding the same CDR3. V usage is TRBV5-5 and J usage is TRBJ2-3; 9 nucleotides match TRBD2. CDR1 and CDR2 (germline): SGHKS, YYEKEE (reference sequence). The CDR3 covers 16 residues. The CDR3 protein is CPSSLGGGGRALPGYF. In nucleotides, the CDR3 is TGTCCCAGCAGCTTGGGCGGGGGGGGGCGGGCCCTCCCTGGGTATTTT.

The V and J genes are TRBV19 and TRBJ1-1; 10 bases align to TRBD1. The CDR3 totals 17 residues. Trimming removed 7 bases from V and 0 bases from J; junction bases left unmatched: 11. CDR1 is LNHDA, CDR2 SQIVND, per germline (reference sequence). CDR3 DNA sequence: TGTGCCAGTACTCGGGGGGGACAGGGGATCATGAACACTGAAGCTTTCTTT. Protein sequence: CASTRGGQGIMNTEAFF.

The chain links TRBV7-2 to TRBJ2-1; weak D call: TRBD1 (6 bases). V was cut by 5 bases and J by 0 bases, with 14 bases left in between. The CDR3 has 16 amino acids. Germline V CDR1 and CDR2: SGHTA, FQGNSA. The CDR3, as DNA: TGTGCCAGCAGCGGGACAATCGTCAGCTCCTACAATGAGCAGTTCTTC. Amino acid sequence: CASSGTIVSSYNEQFF.

The gene calls are TRBV10-1 and TRBJ1-5; possible D gene TRBD1, 5 bases. Germline assignment: CDR1 WNHNN and CDR2 SYGVQD (reference sequence). The CDR3 covers 15 residues. The V gene lost 1 base and the J gene lost 5 bases, with 12 bases spanning the gap. CDR3 nucleotide sequence: TGCGCCAGCAGTGAGTGGGGGGAAGGGGATCAGCCCCAGCATTTT. It encodes CASSEWGEGDQPQHF.

The chain uses TRBV5-3 and TRBJ2-7; a possible D gene is TRBD2 (5 bases). Being an ORF, TRBV5-3 has a function that is uncertain. The CDR3 totals 16 residues. Trimming took off 4 bases at V and 0 bases at J, with 17 bases between the two ends. CDR3: CARSPSPRTCSYEQYF. The CDR3 DNA reads as TGTGCCAGAAGCCCCTCCCCGAGGACTTGCTCCTACGAGCAGTACTTC.

The chain carries TRBV7-6 and TRBJ2-5; 9 nucleotides match TRBD2. Germline V gives CDR1 SGHVS, CDR2 FNYEAQ. J was trimmed by 3 bases and V by 4 bases; bases with no gene match: 6. CDR3 size: 15 residues. CDR3 sequence (DNA): TGTGCCAGCAGCTCCCTAGCGGGGAGAGAAGAGACCCAGTACTTC. Translating it yields CASSSLAGREETQYF.

The CDR3 sequence is CASSLDRVNYGYTF. Here the CDR3 DNA reads TGTGCCAGCAGTTTGGACAGGGTGAACTATGGCTACACCTTC. The rearrangement uses TRBV6-5 and TRBJ1-2; TRBD1 matches at 8 bases. This CDR3 comprises 14 residues. Germline-derived CDR1 and CDR2 are MNHEY and SVGAGI. The junction had 3 bases not matched to a gene; V was cut back by 4 bases and J by 2 bases.

This chain uses TRBV2 with TRBJ1-2; 10 bases match TRBD1. The J segment lost 7 bases and the V segment lost 6 bases, leaving 11 bases of the junction unmatched. The CDR3 spans 15 residues. Germline V gene lookup returns CDR1 SNHLY and CDR2 FYNNEI. The chain's CDR3 is CASRPIRQGAVGYTF. CDR3 DNA sequence: TGTGCCAGCAGGCCTATTAGACAGGGGGCGGTTGGCTACACCTTC. The variable domain in full, with the rest retrieved from reference TRBV2 and TRBJ1-2, is EPEVTQTPSHQVTQMGQEVILRCVPISNHLYFYWYRQILGQKVEFLVSFYNNEISEKSEIFDDQFSVERPDGSNFTLKIRSTKLEDSAMYFCASRPIRQGAVGYTFGSGTRLTVV.

The V and J genes are TRBV18 and TRBJ2-1; 15 nucleotides match TRBD2. V was pared by 4 bases and J by 8 bases, with 12 bases of the junction left unmatched. Germline CDR1 reads KGHSH; CDR2 reads LQKENI. The CDR3 length is 18 residues. The CDR3 coding sequence is TGTGCCAGCTCACGTCAAAGGACTAGCGGGAGGGCCGGGGATGAGCAGTTCTTC. This translates into CASSRQRTSGRAGDEQFF.

V is TRBV9 and J is TRBJ1-2; TRBD1 aligns across 8 bases. The CDR3 has 14 amino acids. Germline V CDR1 and CDR2: SGDLS, YYNGEE. V gave up 4 bases and J gave up 5 bases; unmatched junction bases: 7. The CDR3: CASSPTGGTYGYTF. CDR3 nucleotide sequence: TGTGCCAGCAGCCCCACAGGGGGGACGTATGGCTACACCTTC.

The CDR3 DNA reads as TGTGCCACCGGGAGGCGGGGGGGCATTAATGAGCAGTTCTTC. Encoded protein: CATGRRGGINEQFF. The V gene is TRBV19, the J gene TRBJ2-1; 9 nucleotides agree with TRBD2. Germline trimming cut 10 bases from V and 7 bases from J; bases unmatched to any gene: 11. The CDR3 runs 14 residues. Germline CDR1 reads LNHDA; CDR2 reads SQIVND (reference sequence).

This clone was seen a few times. The chain links TRBV15 to TRBJ1-6, with a tentative D call TRBD1 (6 bases). The CDR3 length is 16 residues. Germline CDR1 LNHNV, CDR2 YYDKDF (reference sequence). Trimming left V 4 bases short and J 7 bases short, with 17 bases between. This chain's CDR3 is CATSTSYRVYNSPLHF. In DNA, the CDR3 is TGTGCCACCAGCACTTCCTACAGGGTCTACAATTCACCCCTCCACTTT.

This clone showed up just a few times. V and J are TRBV6-2 or TRBV6-3 and TRBJ1-2, with a tentative D call TRBD1 (6 bases). The CDR3 consists of 15 residues. Trimming removed 5 bases at V and 0 bases at J, with 13 bases between. The germline V gene encodes CDR1 MNHEY and CDR2 SVGEGT. As DNA, the CDR3 is TGTGCCAGCAGTATACGACAGGCCACTAACTATGGCTACACCTTC. It specifies CASSIRQATNYGYTF.

The J gene is TRBJ1-5, the V gene TRBV19, with unresolved D. This CDR3 spans 13 amino acids. The germline V and J ends were trimmed by 4 bases and 6 bases, with 10 bases remaining between them. Germline lookup yields CDR1 LNHDA and CDR2 SQIVND (reference sequence). As DNA, the CDR3 is TGTGCCAGTAGTAGTTCGGGGAGTCAGCCCCAGCATTTT. This encodes CASSSSGSQPQHF.

This clone was detected a few times. The chain employs TRBV25-1 and TRBJ1-6, with D possibly matching TRBD1 (6 bases). This CDR3 has 13 residues. Trimming took off 7 bases at V and 4 bases at J, with 8 bases between the two ends. Germline CDR1 and CDR2: MGHDK and SYGVNS. The CDR3 DNA follows: TGTGCCAGCATAGGACAGTATAATTCACCCCTCCACTTT. This sequence encodes CASIGQYNSPLHF.

This clone was recorded a few times. This rearrangement joins TRBV10-3 to TRBJ1-1, with D uncertain. Trimming stripped 4 bases from V and 4 bases from J, with 10 bases between. Germline lookup yields CDR1 ENHRY and CDR2 SYGVKD. The CDR3 has 13 amino acids. The CDR3 sequence is CAISGGSGTEAFF. The CDR3 DNA is TGTGCCATCAGTGGAGGGTCCGGCACTGAAGCTTTCTTT.

This clone appeared a few times. CDR3 bases: TGTGCCAGCAGCTTAGACGGGGGTGTTTCCGAAAAACTGTTTTTT. This translates into CASSLDGGVSEKLFF. V usage is TRBV7-9 and J usage is TRBJ1-4, with a possible D match to TRBD1 (5 bases). The CDR3 is made up of 15 amino acids. V lost 1 base, J lost 8 bases, and 14 bases lay in between. CDR1 and CDR2 from the germline V gene are SEHNR and FQNEAQ (reference sequence).